The rows below give T cell receptor beta chains drawn from one sample of a study of cytomegalovirus exposure and HLA in healthy donors. Sequencing used immunoSEQ multiplex PCR; TCRdb keeps in-frame clones, though not all of them. The sample has approximately 300,000 clones; roughly four fifths are singletons. Sequencing was done on a sample of PBMCs. These receptors all stem from a woman aged 40 to 49 in good health and CMV-seropositive. Each CDR3 is given with its conserved first and last residue. D genes are given only for firm matches. Only part of the rows carry a size: once, few, many, or a class if the clone is expanded.

abundance	v_gene	d_gene	j_gene	CDR3aa	CDR3nt
NA	TRBV5-6	NA	TRBJ2-3	CASSSNFRDTTDTQYF	TGTGCCAGCAGCTCCAACTTCCGGGACACCACAGATACGCAGTATTTT
NA	TRBV5-1	TRBD1	TRBJ2-4	CASSLGQGNYDIQYF	TGCGCCAGCAGCTTGGGACAGGGCAATTACGACATTCAGTACTTC
NA	TRBV30	NA	TRBJ2-7	CAWGRGYEQYF	TGTGCCTGGGGCAGGGGTTACGAGCAGTACTTC
NA	TRBV5-5	NA	TRBJ1-3	CASSLQGTGNTIYF	TGTGCCAGCAGCTTACAGGGAACTGGAAACACCATATATTTT
NA	TRBV4-3	NA	TRBJ2-7	CASSQESGEIYEQYF	TGCGCCAGCAGCCAAGAAAGCGGAGAAATCTACGAGCAGTACTTC
NA	TRBV14	NA	TRBJ1-5	CASSARGGQPQHF	TGTGCCAGCAGCGCCAGGGGCGGCCAGCCCCAGCATTTT
NA	TRBV5-1	TRBD1	TRBJ2-2	CASSLVGQGTGELFF	TGCGCCAGCAGCTTGGTCGGACAGGGCACCGGGGAGCTGTTTTTT
NA	TRBV5-1	TRBD1	TRBJ2-5	CASSQRTGGLEQYF	TGCGCCAGCAGCCAGCGGACAGGGGGCCTTGAGCAGTACTTC
NA	TRBV19	NA	TRBJ1-3	CASMNNQDSGNTIYF	TGTGCCAGTATGAACAACCAAGACTCTGGAAACACCATATATTTT
NA	TRBV6-5	TRBD1	TRBJ2-3	CASSRGQMVADTQYF	TGTGCCAGCAGTCGGGGACAGATGGTCGCAGATACGCAGTATTTT
NA	TRBV4-2	TRBD2	TRBJ2-1	CASSQELAGEEQFF	TGTGCCAGCAGCCAAGAGCTAGCGGGAGAGGAGCAGTTCTTC
NA	TRBV5-1	NA	TRBJ1-5	CASSLDAGVDQPQHF	TGCGCCAGCAGCTTGGACGCGGGTGTGGATCAGCCCCAGCATTTT
NA	TRBV9	NA	TRBJ1-5	CASSVDPDRPRYSNQPQHF	TGTGCCAGCAGCGTAGATCCTGACAGGCCCCGTTATAGCAATCAGCCCCAGCATTTT
NA	TRBV9	NA	TRBJ2-3	CASSDEAGPSTDTQYF	TGTGCCAGCAGCGATGAGGCGGGCCCTAGCACAGATACGCAGTATTTT
NA	TRBV7-9	NA	TRBJ2-7	CASSLAWTYEQYF	TGTGCCAGCAGCTTAGCGTGGACATACGAGCAGTACTTC
NA	TRBV5-1	TRBD1	TRBJ2-3	CASSLVGTGAIPSKTDTQYF	TGCGCCAGCAGCTTGGTTGGGACAGGGGCCATCCCGTCGAAGACAGATACGCAGTATTTT
NA	TRBV9	NA	TRBJ2-3	CASSLRLEASTDTQYF	TGTGCCAGCAGCCTGCGCCTAGAGGCTAGCACAGATACGCAGTATTTT
once	TRBV5-1	TRBD2	TRBJ2-4	CASSPGLLVAKNIQYF	TGCGCCAGCAGCCCGGGACTACTCGTAGCCAAAAACATTCAGTACTTC
NA	TRBV7-8	NA	TRBJ2-7	CASRNRDTAYEQYF	TGTGCCAGCAGGAACCGGGACACAGCCTACGAGCAGTACTTC
NA	TRBV14	TRBD2	TRBJ2-5	CASSQTSGRYETQYF	TGTGCCAGCAGCCAGACTAGCGGGAGGTACGAGACCCAGTACTTC
NA	TRBV11-3	NA	TRBJ2-5	CASSPRTPQETQYF	TGTGCCAGCAGCCCAAGGACACCCCAAGAGACCCAGTACTTC
NA	TRBV9	NA	TRBJ2-7	CASSVVGEAHSEQYF	TGTGCCAGCAGCGTAGTCGGGGAAGCGCACTCCGAGCAGTACTTC
once	TRBV5-1	NA	TRBJ1-3	CASSLVGTGNTIYF	TGCGCCAGCAGCTTGGTCGGTACTGGAAACACCATATATTTT
NA	TRBV18	TRBD2	TRBJ2-7	CASSPLAGSYEQYF	TGTGCCAGCTCACCCTTAGCGGGAAGCTACGAGCAGTACTTC
NA	TRBV5-1	NA	TRBJ1-2	CASSLLEGGYTF	TGCGCCAGCAGCCTCCTCGAGGGAGGCTACACCTTC
few	TRBV7-8	NA	TRBJ2-1	CASSLFEPRTLSYNEQFF	TGTGCCAGCAGCTTATTTGAACCCAGGACTCTCTCCTACAATGAGCAGTTCTTC
NA	TRBV28	NA	TRBJ2-1	CASSFGGANDEQFF	TGTGCCAGCAGTTTTGGGGGGGCCAACGATGAGCAGTTCTTC
NA	TRBV4-3	NA	TRBJ1-6	CASSQVARVNSPLHF	TGCGCCAGCAGCCAAGTTGCCAGGGTTAATTCACCCCTCCACTTT
NA	TRBV4-2	NA	TRBJ2-3	CASSQGSSSVGDTQYF	TGTGCCAGCAGCCAAGGCTCTTCTAGCGTCGGGGATACGCAGTATTTT
NA	TRBV25-1	TRBD1	TRBJ2-7	CASSEGTGSSYEQYF	TGTGCCAGCAGTGAAGGGACAGGTAGCTCCTACGAGCAGTACTTC
NA	TRBV27	TRBD2	TRBJ2-1	CASSLRAGTSGSPSYNEQFF	TGTGCCAGCAGTTTACGAGCCGGGACTAGCGGGAGCCCCTCCTACAATGAGCAGTTCTTC
NA	TRBV5-6	TRBD2	TRBJ2-3	CASSTSGSGDTQYF	TGTGCCAGCAGCACTAGCGGGAGTGGAGATACGCAGTATTTT
NA	TRBV18	TRBD1	TRBJ1-2	CASSLDRGGYGYTF	TGTGCCAGCTCCCTGGACAGGGGGGGCTATGGCTACACCTTC
NA	TRBV28	NA	TRBJ1-5	CASSTPTGLNQPQHF	TGTGCCAGCAGTACTCCCACGGGACTCAATCAGCCCCAGCATTTT
NA	TRBV28	NA	TRBJ2-3	CASSLRHRLTDTQYF	TGTGCCAGCAGTTTACGACACCGGTTGACAGATACGCAGTATTTT
NA	TRBV28	NA	TRBJ1-1	CASSFSSGTEAFF	TGTGCCAGCAGTTTTTCCTCGGGCACTGAAGCTTTCTTT
few	TRBV6-5	TRBD1	TRBJ1-2	CASSYSRDRGGGYTF	TGTGCCAGCAGTTACTCGCGGGACAGGGGGGGTGGCTACACCTTC
NA	TRBV7-2	NA	TRBJ1-2	CASSSLGGIGYGYTF	TGTGCCAGCAGCTCCCTGGGGGGAATAGGGTATGGCTACACCTTC
NA	TRBV4-1	NA	TRBJ2-3	CASSPAGQSTDTQYF	TGCGCCAGCAGCCCCGCGGGACAGAGCACAGATACGCAGTATTTT
NA	TRBV20-1	TRBD1	TRBJ1-2	CSTDRVEGYTF	TGCAGCACAGACAGGGTGGAGGGCTACACCTTC
NA	TRBV19	TRBD1	TRBJ1-5	CASTEVDRRNQPQHF	TGTGCCAGTACCGAGGTGGACAGGAGGAATCAGCCCCAGCATTTT
NA	TRBV5-4	TRBD2	TRBJ2-5	CASGLAGVLETQYF	TGTGCCAGCGGACTAGCGGGAGTCTTGGAGACCCAGTACTTC
few	TRBV7-9	TRBD2	TRBJ2-2	CASSRTSGETGELFF	TGTGCCAGCAGCCGCACTAGCGGAGAGACCGGGGAGCTGTTTTTT
NA	TRBV7-9	TRBD1	TRBJ2-3	CASSPGQVTDTQYF	TGTGCCAGCAGCCCTGGACAGGTCACAGATACGCAGTATTTT
NA	TRBV6-6	TRBD1	TRBJ2-3	CASGQGAPTDTQYF	TGTGCCAGCGGGCAGGGGGCGCCGACAGATACGCAGTATTTT
few	TRBV28	NA	TRBJ1-1	CASSSSFTEAFF	TGTGCCAGCAGTTCGAGTTTCACTGAAGCTTTCTTT
NA	TRBV6-5	TRBD1	TRBJ1-2	CASSVTDRGYGYTF	TGTGCCAGCAGCGTAACCGACAGGGGCTATGGCTACACCTTC
NA	TRBV7-3	TRBD2	TRBJ2-7	CASSLTPGGPQDEQYF	TGTGCCAGCAGCTTAACCCCGGGGGGACCCCAGGACGAGCAGTACTTC
NA	TRBV9	TRBD1	TRBJ1-3	CASSVGRGQGTVGNTIYF	TGTGCCAGCAGCGTAGGTCGCGGACAGGGCACCGTAGGAAACACCATATATTTT
NA	TRBV19	NA	TRBJ1-1	CASSRQVGDQAFF	TGTGCCAGTAGTCGACAGGTCGGAGACCAAGCTTTCTTT
NA	TRBV11-2	TRBD2	TRBJ2-7	CASSLVRAGGDTRPYEQYF	TGTGCCAGCAGCTTAGTTCGGGCGGGAGGAGATACGAGGCCCTACGAGCAGTACTTC
few	TRBV9	TRBD2	TRBJ2-1	CASSVGLDRQFF	TGTGCCAGCAGCGTCGGACTAGATCGGCAGTTCTTC
NA	TRBV15	NA	TRBJ2-4	CATSTGDTLAKNSQYF	TGTGCCACCAGCACAGGTGACACCCTAGCCAAAAACAGTCAGTACTTC
NA	TRBV9	NA	TRBJ1-1	CASSVGLGAKTEAFF	TGTGCCAGCAGCGTAGGCCTGGGGGCGAAGACTGAAGCTTTCTTT